Described below is a single T cell receptor (beta chain) sequence and its context. V lost 5 bases and J lost 7; bases outside the gene matches: 8. Germline V CDR1 and CDR2: MDHEN, SYDVKM. The CDR3 spans 14 residues. Participants were aged 18 to 89 years from about two dozen US areas. The sample comes from a study of blood T cell repertoires in COVID-19. In the study overall: Material from acute and convalescent COVID-19 was sourced from the United States, Italy and Spain. Sources were T cells, B-cell-depleted T cells, or PBMCs; the material itself was cDNA or gDNA.

Data came from immunoSEQ multiplex PCR; TCRdb stores just in-frame clones and leaves some out. This sample has about 200,000 clones; 75% to 85% occur once, and the top ten carry approximately 12%. The rearrangement uses TRBV28 and TRBJ2-1; 7 bases fit TRBD1. The source is a man aged 35 to 55 who had recovered from COVID-19. Sequencing was carried out using PBMCs or T cells enriched from blood (not recorded which). The CDR3 DNA reads as TGTGCCAGCAGTCCCCGGGACAGCGAGAATGAGCAGTTCTTC. Its translation is CASSPRDSENEQFF.